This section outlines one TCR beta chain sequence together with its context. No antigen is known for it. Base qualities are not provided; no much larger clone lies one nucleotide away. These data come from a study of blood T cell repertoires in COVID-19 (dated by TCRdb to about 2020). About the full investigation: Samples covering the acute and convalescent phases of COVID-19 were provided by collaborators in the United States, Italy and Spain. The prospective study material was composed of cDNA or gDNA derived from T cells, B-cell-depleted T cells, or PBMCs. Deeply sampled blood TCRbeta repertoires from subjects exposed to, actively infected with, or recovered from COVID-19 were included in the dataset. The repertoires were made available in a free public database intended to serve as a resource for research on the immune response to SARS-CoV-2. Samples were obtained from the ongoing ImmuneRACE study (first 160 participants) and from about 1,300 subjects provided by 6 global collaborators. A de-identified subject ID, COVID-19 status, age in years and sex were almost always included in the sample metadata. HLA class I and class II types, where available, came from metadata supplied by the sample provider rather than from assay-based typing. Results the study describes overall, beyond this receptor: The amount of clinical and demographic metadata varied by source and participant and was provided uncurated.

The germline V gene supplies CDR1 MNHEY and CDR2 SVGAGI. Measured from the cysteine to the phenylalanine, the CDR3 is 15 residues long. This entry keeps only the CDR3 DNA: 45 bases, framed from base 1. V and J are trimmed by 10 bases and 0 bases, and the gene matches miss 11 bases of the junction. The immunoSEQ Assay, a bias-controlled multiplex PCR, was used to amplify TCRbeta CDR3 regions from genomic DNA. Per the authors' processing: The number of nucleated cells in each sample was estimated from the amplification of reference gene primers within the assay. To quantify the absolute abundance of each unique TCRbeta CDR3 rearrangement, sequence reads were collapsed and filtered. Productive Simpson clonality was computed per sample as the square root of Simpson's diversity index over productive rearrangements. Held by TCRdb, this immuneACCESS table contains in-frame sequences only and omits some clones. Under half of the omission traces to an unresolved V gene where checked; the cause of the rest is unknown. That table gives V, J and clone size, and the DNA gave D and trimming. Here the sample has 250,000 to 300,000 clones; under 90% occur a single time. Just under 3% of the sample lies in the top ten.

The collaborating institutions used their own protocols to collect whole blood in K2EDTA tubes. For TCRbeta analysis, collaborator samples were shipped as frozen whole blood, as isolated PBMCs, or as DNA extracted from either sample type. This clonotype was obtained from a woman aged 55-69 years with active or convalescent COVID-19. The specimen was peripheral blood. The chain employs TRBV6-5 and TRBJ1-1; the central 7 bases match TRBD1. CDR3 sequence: CAISDRAGMNTEAFF. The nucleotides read TGTGCCATCTCCGACAGGGCTGGCATGAACACTGAAGCTTTCTTT.